The clone carrying this T cell receptor (beta chain) appeared many times. Its antigen is unknown. V lost 6 bases to trimming and J lost 6 bases; unmatched junction nucleotides: 7. The CDR3 consists of 14 residues. The sample is drawn from a study of T-cell memory formation after mild COVID-19. Study-wide findings and caveats: CD8+ contracting clones occupied EMRA, while CD4+ ones occupied mainly CM and EM.

Each CDR3 protein is one row after TCRdb ran MiXCR on the 5' RACE reads. This sample has about 140,000 distinct CDR3 sequences, with over 6% found just once. J is TRBJ2-1 and V is TRBV12-3 or TRBV12-4; 8 bases match TRBD1. Sequencing was carried out using PBMCs or a T cell subset sorted from them (not recorded which). The sequence was obtained from an adult woman who had mild COVID-19 (a few samples of this study predate the infection). Cell type and time point are not known. The CDR3 region is CASSLSGTGNEQFF. DNA of the CDR3: TGTGCCAGCAGCTTATCCGGGACAGGCAATGAGCAGTTCTTC.